This T cell receptor (beta chain) stems from a study of blood T cell repertoires in COVID-19. Seattle patients were enrolled while actively infected and followed longitudinally. Measured with immunoSEQ multiplex PCR; TCRdb has only the in-frame clones, and not every one. Of some 65,000 clones in the sample, about 90% were seen once. Material for sequencing was peripheral blood. This receptor was identified in a man aged 50-59 years with COVID-19, enrolled during active disease.

The CDR3 DNA reads TGCAGCGGCAGCGGGAGGGCCGGCACAGATACGCAGTATTTT. This encodes CSGSGRAGTDTQYF. This chain links TRBV29-1 with TRBJ2-3; 10 bases align to TRBD2. The CDR3 consists of 14 residues. Per germline, CDR1 SQVTM and CDR2 ANQGSEA. With V trimmed by 7 bases and J by 1 base, 5 bases remained unmatched.